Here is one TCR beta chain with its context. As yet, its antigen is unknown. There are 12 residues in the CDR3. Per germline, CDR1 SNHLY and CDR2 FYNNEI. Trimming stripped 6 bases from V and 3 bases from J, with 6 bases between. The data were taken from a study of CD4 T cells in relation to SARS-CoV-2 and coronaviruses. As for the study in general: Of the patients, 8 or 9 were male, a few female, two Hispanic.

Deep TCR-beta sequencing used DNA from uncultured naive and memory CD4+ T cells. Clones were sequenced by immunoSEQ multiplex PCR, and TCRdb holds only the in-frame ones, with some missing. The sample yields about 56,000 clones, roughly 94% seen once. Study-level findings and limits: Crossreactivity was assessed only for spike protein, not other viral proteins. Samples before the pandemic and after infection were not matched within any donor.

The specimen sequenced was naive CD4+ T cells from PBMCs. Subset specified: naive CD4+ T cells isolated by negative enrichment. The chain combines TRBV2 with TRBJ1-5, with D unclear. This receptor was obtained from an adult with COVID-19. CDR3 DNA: TGTGCCAGCAGCCGCTTCAATCAGCCCCAGCATTTT. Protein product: CASSRFNQPQHF.